Below are 10 T cell receptor beta chains sequenced from a single sample in a study of T cell changes during pregnancy in multiple sclerosis. Here immunoSEQ multiplex PCR was the method, and the copy in TCRdb shows in-frame clones only, minus some. This table has 50,000 to 65,000 clones, approximately 96% appearing once. Sequencing used CD8+ T cells from peripheral blood mononuclear cells, obtained after pregnancy. The receptors originated from a female donor with multiple sclerosis, enrolled in a pregnancy study.

This chain links TRBV27 with TRBJ2-3, with D tentatively TRBD1 (5 bases). This CDR3 has 15 amino acids. V lost 10 bases, J lost 4 bases, and 21 bases lay in between. Germline CDR1 reads MNHEY; CDR2 reads SMNVEV (reference sequence). This chain's CDR3 is CATISRTSAADTQYF. CDR3 coding DNA: TGTGCCACTATCTCACGGACAAGCGCCGCAGATACGCAGTATTTT.

V is TRBV25-1 and J is TRBJ2-7; a weak D match, TRBD1 (6 bases). The CDR3 spans 14 residues. The germline gives CDR1 MGHDK, CDR2 SYGVNS. Trimming took 5 bases from V and 2 from J, leaving 13 bases between them. The CDR3 nucleotides are TGTGCCAGCAGTCCCACAGGGAGACCCTACGAGCAGTACTTC. It yields the protein CASSPTGRPYEQYF.

The rearrangement links TRBV7-9 to TRBJ2-2; D not resolved. Germline values: CDR1 SEHNR, CDR2 FQNEAQ (reference sequence). Trimming took 3 bases from V and 6 from J, leaving 5 bases between them. The CDR3 is 12 amino acids. CDR3 region: CASSFRAGELFF. CDR3 nucleotide sequence: TGTGCCAGCAGCTTCCGCGCCGGGGAGCTGTTTTTT.

The chain has TRBV5-6 and TRBJ1-1; D is perhaps TRBD1 (6 bases). The germline gives CDR1 SGHDT, CDR2 YYEEEE. This CDR3 has 14 amino acids. V lost 4 bases and J 6 bases, leaving 16 bases between the germline ends. CDR3 nucleotide sequence: TGTGCCAGCAGCGCCCCAGGGGTACGCGCTGAAGCTTTCTTT. Translated, it gives CASSAPGVRAEAFF.

The rearrangement joins TRBV2 to TRBJ2-1; maybe TRBD2 (6 bases). Germline lookup yields CDR1 SNHLY and CDR2 FYNNEI. Trimming removed 11 bases from V and 5 bases from J, with 19 bases in between. This CDR3 comprises 14 residues. The CDR3 loop is CAVRSGSGDNEQFF. In DNA form, the CDR3 reads TGTGCCGTAAGGTCCGGGAGTGGCGACAATGAGCAGTTCTTC.

This chain joins TRBV4-3 and TRBJ1-2, with D possibly TRBD1 on 5 matching bases. V lost 2 bases to trimming and J lost 6 bases, with 10 bases between them. CDR1 and CDR2 (germline): LGHNA, YSLEER. The CDR3 is 13 amino acids. The CDR3 DNA follows: TGCGCCAGCAGCCAACAGGGTTCCAATGGCTACACCTTC. It specifies CASSQQGSNGYTF.

V usage is TRBV6-5 and J usage is TRBJ1-2, with 7 bases fitting TRBD1. Germline V gene data show CDR1 as MNHEY and CDR2 as SVGAGI. Trimming removed 6 bases from V and 1 base from J; junction bases left unmatched: 5. This CDR3 contains 14 residues. The CDR3 is CASSSDRNNYGYTF. The CDR3 DNA follows: TGTGCCAGCAGCTCGGACAGGAATAACTATGGCTACACCTTC.

This chain links TRBV9 with TRBJ2-3, with a tentative D call TRBD2 (6 bases). Deletions cut 4 bases from V and 6 bases from J, with 21 bases between. Looked up from germline, CDR1 is SGDLS and CDR2 is YYNGEE. The CDR3 runs to 16 residues. CDR3: CASSPRAGGWGDTQYF. In nucleotides, the CDR3 is TGTGCCAGCAGCCCCCGGGCCGGGGGATGGGGGGATACGCAGTATTTT. Full variable domain (missing parts from reference TRBV9 and TRBJ2-3): DSGVTQTPKHLITATGQRVTLRCSPRSGDLSVYWYQQSLDQGLQFLIQYYNGEERAKGNILERFSAQQFPDLHSELNLSSLELGDSALYFCASSPRAGGWGDTQYFGPGTRLTVL.

In this sample, this clone turned up once. The chain links TRBV27 to TRBJ2-1; D is uncertain. The CDR3 runs 12 residues. Trimming removed 5 bases from V and 6 bases from J, with 8 bases in between. Germline-derived CDR1 and CDR2 are MNHEY and SMNVEV (reference sequence). For the CDR3, the DNA is TGTGCCAGCAGTCAGGTGGGCAATGAGCAGTTCTTC. Translating it yields CASSQVGNEQFF.

This clone is a singleton in its sample. The chain has TRBV2 and TRBJ2-1; 9 nucleotides match TRBD2. V was pared by 5 bases and J by 2 bases, with 7 bases of the junction left unmatched. Per the germline V gene, CDR1 is SNHLY and CDR2 is FYNNEI. The CDR3 totals 16 residues. The CDR3 nucleotides read TGTGCCAGCAGTAGGGAACTAGCGGGCCCCTACAATGAGCAGTTCTTC. It specifies CASSRELAGPYNEQFF.